The 15 T cell receptor beta chains listed next were all sequenced from one sample in a study of cytomegalovirus exposure and HLA in healthy donors. PCR involved 60 Vbeta and 13 Jbeta primers. The repertoire was sequenced with immunoSEQ multiplex PCR; TCRdb's copy has only in-frame clones and lacks some. The sample carries nearly 110,000 clones, 75% recorded once. Sequenced sample: PBMCs. These receptor sequences come from a male donor in good health and CMV-seropositive.

The rearrangement links TRBV9 to TRBJ2-2; the D gene is possibly TRBD1 (6 bases). The CDR3 runs 15 residues. Germline CDR1 reads SGDLS; CDR2 reads YYNGEE. The germline V and J ends were trimmed by 0 bases and 5 bases, with 11 bases remaining between them. This CDR3 is CASSVAGERTGELFF. In DNA form, the CDR3 reads TGTGCCAGCAGCGTAGCAGGGGAAAGAACCGGGGAGCTGTTTTTT.

The chain combines TRBV9 with TRBJ2-7; D is perhaps TRBD2 (6 bases). The germline V gene encodes CDR1 SGDLS and CDR2 YYNGEE. Trimming pared 4 bases from V and 0 bases from J, leaving 14 bases between. There are 15 residues in the CDR3. CDR3 sequence reads: CASSPRHGSSYEQYF. Here the CDR3 DNA reads TGTGCCAGCAGCCCGCGACACGGGAGCTCCTACGAGCAGTACTTC.

This clone was recorded only once. The chain uses TRBV4-2 and TRBJ2-7, with 11 nucleotides matching TRBD2. From germline, CDR1 is LGHNA and CDR2 YNFKEQ. CDR3 length equals 16 residues. The junction had 5 bases not matched to a gene; V was cut back by 1 base and J by 3 bases. This chain's CDR3 is CASSQATSGSFYEQYF. In nucleotides, the CDR3 is TGTGCCAGCAGCCAAGCAACTAGCGGGAGCTTCTACGAGCAGTACTTC.

This clone occurred a few times. The CDR3 here is CARRQGRAEAFF. The CDR3 region has the DNA TGTGCCCGCCGACAGGGACGGGCTGAAGCTTTCTTT. This chain uses TRBV30 with TRBJ1-1, with 7 bases that match TRBD1. V shed 8 bases, J shed 6 bases, and the junction held 9 bases outside the gene matches. The CDR3 is made up of 12 amino acids. Germline lookup yields CDR1 GTSNPN and CDR2 SVGIG (reference sequence).

This chain connects TRBV6-5 to TRBJ1-2; TRBD1 matches 8 bases. Trimming at V came to 6 bases and at J to 5 bases, leaving 11 bases not matched to a gene. In germline, CDR1 is MNHEY, CDR2 SVGAGI. CDR3 length: 15 residues. In DNA, the CDR3 is TGTGCCAGCAGGTTTACTACAGGGGGTCGTTATGGCTACACCTTC. Its protein product is CASRFTTGGRYGYTF.

This chain joins TRBV5-6 and TRBJ1-1; D may be TRBD1 (5 bases). The CDR3 contains 14 residues. Germline-derived CDR1 and CDR2 are SGHDT and YYEEEE. Trimming pared 7 bases from V and 5 bases from J, leaving 18 bases between. The CDR3: CASYRSGVKTEAFF. CDR3 nucleotides: TGTGCCAGCTATCGTTCGGGGGTAAAAACTGAAGCTTTCTTT.

V gene TRBV27 combines with J gene TRBJ2-3; TRBD1 matches 7 bases. With 6 bases clipped from V and 6 bases from J, the junction kept 12 bases outside the gene matches. CDR1 and CDR2 from the germline V gene are MNHEY and SMNVEV (reference sequence). The CDR3 is 15 residues long. The CDR3 bases are TGTGCCAGCAGGCCGGACAGGTGGATTGGGGATACGCAGTATTTT. Its protein product is CASRPDRWIGDTQYF.

The rearrangement joins TRBV7-9 to TRBJ1-2; D not certain. V lost 1 base, J lost 7 bases, and 13 bases lay in between. Germline V gene lookup returns CDR1 SEHNR and CDR2 FQNEAQ (reference sequence). CDR3 length: 14 residues. The CDR3 region has the DNA TGTGCCAGCAGCTTAGACCCCCAACCGGGTGGCTACACCTTC. It is translated as CASSLDPQPGGYTF.

The CDR3 spells CASSVVAEQYTGELFF. The CDR3 DNA follows: TGTGCCAGCAGCGTAGTGGCGGAACAATACACCGGGGAGCTGTTTTTT. The chain combines TRBV9 with TRBJ2-2; no clear D. The CDR3 is 16 residues long. Germline CDR1 and CDR2: SGDLS and YYNGEE. The V end lost 0 bases, the J end lost 3 bases, and 12 bases lay between the germline ends.

Only one count was recorded for this clone. The chain is built from TRBV6-5 and TRBJ2-7; 7 bases fit TRBD1. Germline trimming cut 0 bases from V and 3 bases from J; bases unmatched to any gene: 5. CDR3 length equals 15 residues. Germline-derived CDR1 and CDR2 are MNHEY and SVGAGI. The DNA of the CDR3 is TGTGCCAGCAGTTACTCGACGGCAGGGGGCTACGAGCAGTACTTC. Translating it yields CASSYSTAGGYEQYF.

The chain uses TRBV7-2 and TRBJ1-4; D gene unclear. Germline CDR1 reads SGHTA; CDR2 reads FQGNSA. Trimming removed 6 bases at V and 0 bases at J, with 11 bases between. This CDR3 has 15 amino acids. CDR3 protein: CASSVGRATNEKLFF. The CDR3, as DNA: TGTGCCAGCAGTGTCGGGAGGGCAACTAATGAAAAACTGTTTTTT. Together with reference TRBV7-2 and TRBJ1-4, the CDR3 gives the full variable domain: GAGVSQSPSNKVTEKGKDVELRCDPISGHTALYWYRQSLGQGLEFLIYFQGNSAPDKSGLPSDRFSAERTGGSVSTLTIQRTQQEDSAVYLCASSVGRATNEKLFFGSGTQLSVL.

The CDR3, as DNA: TGTGCCAGCAGCTTCACAGGGGGGTACGAGCAGTACTTC. It yields the protein CASSFTGGYEQYF. The chain joins TRBV11-2 to TRBJ2-7, with 8 bases aligning to TRBD1. CDR1 and CDR2 (germline): SGHAT, FQNNGV. V dropped 3 bases and J dropped 4; count of bases not matched to a gene: 2. The CDR3 length is 13 residues.

The genes are TRBV7-2 and TRBJ1-2, with TRBD1 identical over 7 bases. J was trimmed by 0 bases and V by 5 bases; bases with no gene match: 3. The CDR3 totals 14 residues. Germline lookup yields CDR1 SGHTA and CDR2 FQGNSA. CDR3 amino acids: CASSAGTANYGYTF. Written as DNA, the CDR3 is TGTGCCAGCAGCGCGGGGACAGCTAACTATGGCTACACCTTC.

The CDR3 is CASSGGGKGGAEQYF. In DNA form, the CDR3 reads TGTGCCAGCAGTGGGGGAGGGAAGGGGGGCGCCGAGCAGTACTTC. The rearrangement uses TRBV6-1 and TRBJ2-7; perhaps TRBD2 as D (7 bases). Germline CDR1 and CDR2: MNHNS and SASEGT. Trimming left V 4 bases short and J 6 bases short, with 19 bases between. The CDR3 consists of 15 residues.

This chain connects TRBV5-1 to TRBJ2-3; 8 bases agree with TRBD2. The J segment lost 5 bases and the V segment lost 0 bases, leaving 11 bases of the junction unmatched. Germline CDR1 and CDR2: SGHRS and YFSETQ. There are 17 residues in the CDR3. CDR3 sequence reads: CASSLVPAGALGDTQYF. CDR3 coding DNA: TGCGCCAGCAGCTTGGTCCCAGCGGGGGCTTTAGGAGATACGCAGTATTTT. Full variable domain (remainder filled in from reference TRBV5-1 and TRBJ2-3): KAGVTQTPRYLIKTRGQQVTLSCSPISGHRSVSWYQQTPGQGLQFLFEYFSETQRNKGNFPGRFSGRQFSNSRSEMNVSTLELGDSALYLCASSLVPAGALGDTQYFGPGTRLTVL.